A selection of T cell receptor beta chains follows, all from one sample in a study of OX40 agonist ivuxolimab in advanced cancers. Assay used: immunoSEQ multiplex PCR; TCRdb lists only in-frame clones, some missing. The repertoire includes roughly 77,000 clones, 92% of them detected once, and around 0.5% sits in the top ten. The sample here was CD4+ or CD8+ T cells sorted from blood, taken in a trial of the OX40 agonist ivuxolimab. The source is an adult with an advanced solid tumor such as melanoma, head and neck, liver or kidney cancer. Both conserved end residues are part of each CDR3. A D gene is named only where the DNA matches it firmly. Only some rows state a clone size, as once, few, many or a class for expanded clones.

>TRBJ1-4|.|.|TRBV29-1
CSVARPNEKLFF
TGCAGCGTTGCTCGGCCTAATGAAAAACTGTTTTTT
>TRBJ2-1|.|.|TRBV28
CASSPSGIPNEQFF
TGTGCCAGCAGTCCTTCCGGGATTCCCAATGAGCAGTTCTTC
>TRBJ1-1|.|.|TRBV5-1
CASSLGKGSVTEAFF
TGCGCCAGCAGCTTAGGTAAGGGATCGGTCACTGAAGCTTTCTTT
>TRBJ1-2|TRBD1|once|TRBV18
CASSPAGGNYGYTF
TGTGCCAGCTCACCGGCAGGGGGTAACTATGGCTACACCTTC
>TRBJ1-1|.|.|TRBV5-6
CASSGRTDVMNTEAFF
TGTGCCAGCAGCGGAAGGACAGACGTAATGAACACTGAAGCTTTCTTT
>TRBJ1-2|.|.|TRBV19
CASSGTFYGYTF
TGTGCCAGTAGCGGGACATTCTATGGCTACACCTTC
>TRBJ2-5|TRBD2|.|TRBV5-1
CASSLRATSGTEQYF
TGCGCCAGCAGCCTCCGGGCCACTAGCGGGACTGAGCAGTACTTC
>TRBJ1-2|.|.|TRBV19
CASRHLGAQGYTF
TGTGCCAGTAGGCACCTGGGGGCGCAGGGCTACACCTTC
>TRBJ2-7|TRBD1|.|TRBV19
CVSSITGQGSYEQYF
TGTGTCAGTAGTATCACGGGACAGGGCTCCTACGAGCAGTACTTC
>TRBJ2-7|.|.|TRBV29-1
CSVERSKGGEQYF
TGCAGCGTTGAAAGGTCGAAAGGGGGCGAGCAGTACTTC
>TRBJ1-4|TRBD1|.|TRBV7-2
CASSTDRGPEKLFF
TGTGCCAGCAGCACGGACAGGGGCCCCGAAAAACTGTTTTTT
>TRBJ1-2|.|.|TRBV15
CATSRRAGPRGYTF
TGTGCCACCAGCAGACGCGCCGGACCGCGCGGCTACACCTTC
>TRBJ2-3|TRBD2|.|TRBV6-1
CASRTSGYTDTQYF
TGTGCCAGCAGGACTAGCGGGTACACAGATACGCAGTATTTT
>TRBJ1-1|.|once|TRBV11-3
CASSSLEGLVLEAFF
TGTGCCAGCAGCTCCCTGGAGGGGTTGGTCTTAGAAGCTTTCTTT
>TRBJ1-2|.|.|TRBV6-6
CASVMERGGYTF
TGTGCCAGCGTCATGGAGAGGGGGGGCTACACCTTC